Shown below are 2 T cell receptor beta chains from a single sample sequenced in a study of breast tumors, draining lymph nodes, adjacent tissues. Samples came from axillary lymph nodes draining the breast cancer. One entry per CDR3 protein, called by TCRdb with MiXCR from the multiplex PCR reads. Found here are around 110,000 distinct CDR3 sequences, roughly 29% of them singletons; the top ten hold around 5.9%. Input material: axillary lymph node tissue. All receptors come from a female donor with breast cancer. Some clones in this sample may be carry-over from other donors' samples.

This clonotype was detected a few times. The V gene is TRBV5-6, the J gene TRBJ1-1; unclear D gene. The V end was cut by 3 bases, the J end by 8 bases, with 14 bases between. The CDR3 consists of 13 residues. Germline V gene sequence: CDR1 SGHDT, CDR2 YYEEEE. CDR3 DNA: TGTGCCAGCAGCTCCCGATGGAGGGTCGAAGCTTTCTTT. Amino acid sequence: CASSSRWRVEAFF.

This clonotype was counted between two and nine times. The chain uses TRBV3-1 and TRBJ1-1; no definite D call. V lost 3 bases and J 1 base, leaving 9 bases between the germline ends. Per the germline V gene, CDR1 is LGHDT and CDR2 is YNNKEL (reference sequence). This CDR3 is built from 14 residues. The CDR3 coding sequence is TGTGCCAGCAGCCACTCCGGGAGGAACACTGAAGCTTTCTTT. Translated: CASSHSGRNTEAFF.